This T cell receptor beta chain stems from a study of patients and donors after allogeneic stem cell transplantation. The CDR3 spans 15 residues. Germline values: CDR1 SGHVS, CDR2 FQNEAQ. V trimming: 6 bases; J trimming: 2 bases; junction bases outside the gene matches: 7. In TCRdb, the RT-PCR reads were re-called with MiXCR into one record per CDR3 protein. The data hold roughly 41,000 distinct CDR3 sequences, with about 30% observed a single time. V and J are TRBV7-8 and TRBJ2-3, with 8 positions matching TRBD2. The sample consisted of blood, either unsorted or a sorted T cell fraction (not recorded which). The receptor was derived from a human donor who was either an allogeneic HSCT recipient or a stem cell or donor lymphocyte infusion donor (not recorded which). It is not recorded whose cells these are; they may come from a transplant donor. The CDR3 loop reads CASSATSASTDTQYF. Written as DNA, the CDR3 is TGTGCCAGCAGTGCGACTAGCGCCTCCACAGATACGCAGTATTTT.